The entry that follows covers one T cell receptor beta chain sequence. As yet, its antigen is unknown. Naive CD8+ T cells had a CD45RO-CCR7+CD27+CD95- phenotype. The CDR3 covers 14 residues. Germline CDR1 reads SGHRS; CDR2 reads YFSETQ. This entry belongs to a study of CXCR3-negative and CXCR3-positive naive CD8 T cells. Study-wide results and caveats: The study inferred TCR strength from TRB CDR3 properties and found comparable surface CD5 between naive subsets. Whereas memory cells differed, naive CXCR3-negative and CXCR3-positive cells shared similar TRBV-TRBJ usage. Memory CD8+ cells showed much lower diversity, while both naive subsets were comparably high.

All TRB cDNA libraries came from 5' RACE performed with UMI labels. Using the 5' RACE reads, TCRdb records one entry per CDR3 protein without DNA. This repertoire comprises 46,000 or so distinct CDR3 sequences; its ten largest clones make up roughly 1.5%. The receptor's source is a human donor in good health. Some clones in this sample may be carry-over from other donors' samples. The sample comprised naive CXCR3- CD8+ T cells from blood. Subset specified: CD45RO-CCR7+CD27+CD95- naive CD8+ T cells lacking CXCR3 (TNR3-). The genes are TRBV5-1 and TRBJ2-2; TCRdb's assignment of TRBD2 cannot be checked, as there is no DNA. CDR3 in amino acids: CASSGSESTGELFF.